These 18 T cell receptor beta chains originate from one sample sequenced in a study of blood T cell repertoires in COVID-19. The data were produced by immunoSEQ multiplex PCR, yet TCRdb's version contains in-frame clones alone and is incomplete. The data show over 130,000 clones, 80% to 90% seen once. Sequencing was carried out using peripheral blood. Receptors originate from an older man with acute or convalescent COVID-19.

The chain recombines TRBV5-4 with TRBJ2-7; TRBD1 might be the D (5 bases). CDR1 and CDR2 from the germline V gene are SGHNT and YYREEE (reference sequence). V was clipped by 3 bases and J by 0 bases, with 7 bases between them. The CDR3 has 13 residues. Here the CDR3 DNA reads TGTGCCAGCAGCTCCACAGGCTCCTACGAGCAGTACTTC. Residues: CASSSTGSYEQYF.

The chain combines TRBV2 with TRBJ1-1; D remains unclear. The CDR3 runs to 13 residues. With 2 bases removed from V and 7 bases from J, the gap between germline ends came to 11 bases. CDR1 is SNHLY, CDR2 FYNNEI, per germline. CDR3 DNA: TGTGCCAGCAGTGAAACGGGGAGGAGTGAAGCTTTCTTT. Translation: CASSETGRSEAFF. The whole variable domain, remainder taken from reference TRBV2 and TRBJ1-1, is EPEVTQTPSHQVTQMGQEVILRCVPISNHLYFYWYRQILGQKVEFLVSFYNNEISEKSEIFDDQFSVERPDGSNFTLKIRSTKLEDSAMYFCASSETGRSEAFFGQGTRLTVV.

The gene calls are TRBV6-5 and TRBJ2-3; TRBD1 matches 8 bases. Germline V gives CDR1 MNHEY, CDR2 SVGAGI. Trimming removed 7 bases from V and 1 base from J; junction bases left unmatched: 4. The CDR3 totals 14 residues. CDR3 loop: CASTGGQGTDTQYF. The CDR3, as DNA: TGTGCCAGCACCGGGGGACAGGGCACAGATACGCAGTATTTT.

This chain's CDR3 is CSARDRVGNEQFF. The CDR3 bases are TGCAGCGCCCGGGACAGGGTAGGGAATGAGCAGTTCTTC. J is TRBJ2-1 and V is TRBV29-1; 9 nucleotides align to TRBD1. The germline gives CDR1 SQVTM, CDR2 ANQGSEA. The CDR3 sequence is 13 residues long. Losses at the gene ends were 7 bases for V and 7 bases for J; bases not matched to a gene: 8.

The sample holds a few counts of this clone. This CDR3 is CASSSLAGFVDTQYF. For the CDR3, the DNA is TGCGCCAGCAGCTCTCTAGCGGGATTCGTAGATACGCAGTATTTT. The chain couples TRBV5-1 to TRBJ2-3; TRBD2 matches at 9 bases. This CDR3 is 15 amino acids long. The V gene's germline CDR1 is SGHRS and CDR2 YFSETQ. Losses at the gene ends were 3 bases for V and 5 bases for J; bases not matched to a gene: 7.

V gene TRBV9 combines with J gene TRBJ2-7, with 8 bases matching TRBD1. The CDR3 consists of 15 residues. Germline V gives CDR1 SGDLS, CDR2 YYNGEE. V lost 3 bases to trimming and J lost 1 base; unmatched junction nucleotides: 6. The CDR3 DNA follows: TGTGCCAGCAGCGGAGGGGACAGGTTTTCCTACGAGCAGTACTTC. The encoded protein is CASSGGDRFSYEQYF.

This chain joins TRBV6-1 and TRBJ2-5; 9 bases align to TRBD2. The CDR3 contains 14 residues. Per germline, CDR1 MNHNS and CDR2 SASEGT. Trimming cost V 5 bases and J 4 bases; bases outside gene matches: 5. The CDR3 DNA reads as TGTGCCAGCAGTCCCATAGCGGGAGTAGAGACCCAGTACTTC. Translation gives CASSPIAGVETQYF.

The CDR3 loop reads CASSATGGSSYEQYF. The CDR3 DNA sequence: TGTGCCAGCAGCGCCACGGGCGGGAGCTCCTACGAGCAGTACTTC. This sequence joins TRBV6-5 and TRBJ2-7; 7 nucleotides match TRBD2. Germline CDR1 and CDR2: MNHEY and SVGAGI. This CDR3 region has 15 residues. V lost 6 bases, J lost 0 bases, and 8 bases stayed unmatched.

The chain links TRBV7-9 to TRBJ2-7; 11 bases agree with TRBD2. Germline trimming cut 5 bases from V and 6 bases from J; bases unmatched to any gene: 9. From germline, CDR1 is SEHNR and CDR2 FQNEAQ (reference sequence). The CDR3 is 15 residues long. The CDR3 loop reads CASSALLAGVGEQYF. CDR3 DNA: TGTGCCAGCAGCGCCCTACTAGCGGGAGTAGGCGAGCAGTACTTC.

As concerns this clone: The junction departs from the called germline gene at one end, perhaps through a read error. This chain links TRBV7-7 with TRBJ2-5, with 8 nucleotides matching TRBD1. Germline V lookup: CDR1 SSHAT, CDR2 FNYEAQ (reference sequence). This CDR3 comprises 14 residues. The CDR3 protein is CASSLGQGVETQYF. The CDR3 DNA follows: TGTGCTAGCAGCTTAGGACAGGGTGTGGAGACCCAGTACTTC.

The chain uses TRBV7-6 and TRBJ1-5; 9 bases fit TRBD1. The CDR3 has 16 residues. The trim removed 5 bases at V and 2 bases at J, leaving 7 bases unmatched. Germline CDR1 reads SGHVS; CDR2 reads FNYEAQ. The CDR3, as DNA: TGTGCCAGCAGCGAAAGACAGGGGGGAGGCAATCAGCCCCAGCATTTT. Its protein product is CASSERQGGGNQPQHF. Using reference TRBV7-6 and TRBJ1-5 for the parts outside the CDR3, the full variable domain is GAGVSQSPRYKVTKRGQDVALRCDPISGHVSLYWYRQALGQGPEFLTYFNYEAQQDKSGLPNDRFSAERPEGSISTLTIQRTEQRDSAMYRCASSERQGGGNQPQHFGDGTRLSIL.

The V gene is TRBV4-2, the J gene TRBJ2-7, with 7 bases lining up with TRBD1. The J segment lost 5 bases and the V segment lost 3 bases, leaving 7 bases of the junction unmatched. Germline V gene sequence: CDR1 LGHNA, CDR2 YNFKEQ. The CDR3 contains 14 residues. The CDR3 reads CASSHLDRFNEQYF. CDR3 nucleotides: TGTGCCAGCAGCCACCTGGACAGGTTCAACGAGCAGTACTTC.

This clone occurred once. J is TRBJ1-3 and V is TRBV15; unclear D gene. Per the germline V gene, CDR1 is LNHNV and CDR2 is YYDKDF (reference sequence). CDR3 length equals 16 residues. Deletions cut 1 base from V and 0 bases from J, with 10 bases between. CDR3 in amino acids: CATSRGSGNSGNTIYF. The CDR3 DNA reads TGTGCCACCAGCAGAGGATCCGGGAACTCTGGAAACACCATATATTTT.

The table lists this clone with a few counts. The chain has TRBV9 and TRBJ1-6; no firm D call. The V gene lost 4 bases and the J gene lost 16 bases, with 15 bases spanning the gap. The CDR3 is made up of 12 amino acids. CDR1 is SGDLS, CDR2 YYNGEE, per germline. The DNA of the CDR3 is TGTGCCAGCAGCCAACTCGAGGGAGGACTCCACTTT. Protein sequence: CASSQLEGGLHF.

The rearrangement joins TRBV7-2 to TRBJ1-3, with TRBD1 as a possible D gene (5 bases). The length of the CDR3 is 14 residues. Per the germline V gene, CDR1 is SGHTA and CDR2 is FQGNSA. V was cut by 0 bases and J by 2 bases, with 5 bases left in between. The CDR3 DNA reads as TGTGCCAGCAGCTTAGCAGGGGCTGGAAACACCATATATTTT. Translation: CASSLAGAGNTIYF.

The V and J genes are TRBV14 and TRBJ2-7; D perhaps matches TRBD2 (7 bases). The germline CDR1 and CDR2 sequences are SGHDN and FVKESK. Trimming pared 8 bases from V and 2 bases from J, leaving 13 bases between. The CDR3 runs 13 residues. The CDR3 here is CASRGREPYEQYF. The CDR3 DNA is TGTGCCAGCCGGGGGCGGGAGCCCTACGAGCAGTACTTC.

The J gene is TRBJ2-7, the V gene TRBV6-2 or TRBV6-3; 14 positions agree with TRBD2. J was trimmed by 5 bases and V by 2 bases; bases with no gene match: 5. Germline assignment: CDR1 MNHEY and CDR2 SVGEGT. The CDR3 is 16 amino acids. CDR3 in amino acids: CASSYPGLAGVNEQYF. In DNA, the CDR3 is TGTGCCAGCAGTTACCCGGGACTAGCGGGAGTAAACGAGCAGTACTTC.

The chain employs TRBV5-1 and TRBJ2-3; the D gene is possibly TRBD2 (6 bases). V dropped 2 bases and J dropped 1 base, with 14 bases sitting between them. This CDR3 spans 16 amino acids. Germline V CDR1 and CDR2: SGHRS, YFSETQ. DNA for the CDR3: TGCGCCAGCAGCTTTTCGGGGGTGGGTGGCACAGATACGCAGTATTTT. This sequence encodes CASSFSGVGGTDTQYF.